This TCR beta chain appears in the sequencing data of a study of T cells in Graves' hyperthyroidism and ophthalmopathy. Study-wide background: Specimen type is peripheral blood, collected at initial diagnosis prior to any treatment. Whole-study results and caveats: The model anticipated ophthalmopathy a median about six months pre-onset. Among thyroid clonotypes expanded above 0.001, most also appeared in blood.

Exclusion of patients followed from uncontrolled infection, other autoimmune disease, pregnancy or lactation. CDR1 PRHDT and CDR2 FYEKMQ come from the germline V gene (reference sequence). V was clipped by 6 bases and J by 1 base, with 14 bases between them. The CDR3 is 15 residues long. From RNA transcripts, TCR beta CDR3 regions were amplified. With the HTBI primer set, the TCR CDR3 went through a first round of RT-PCR. TCRdb re-analysed the multiplex PCR reads in MiXCR, keeping a single row per CDR3 protein. The top ten clones hold roughly 15% of a sample with approximately 270,000 distinct CDR3 sequences, more than 14% of them seen once. This clonotype was found many times. The antigen remains unidentified.

The TCR was taken from a woman between 40 and 50 years old with Graves' hyperthyroidism that later progressed to Graves' ophthalmopathy. The chain uses TRBV13 and TRBJ2-3; no firm D call. The sample taken for sequencing was blood. The CDR3 spells CASREGLERTDTQYF. CDR3 bases: TGTGCCAGCAGAGAAGGGCTAGAGCGCACAGATACGCAGTATTTT.